What follows is one TCR beta chain and its context. This record belongs to a study of blood T cell repertoires in COVID-19. Under the authors' procedure: Amplification from reference gene primers served as the basis for estimated nucleated cell counts. Using immunoSEQ multiplex PCR, the repertoire was profiled, and TCRdb retains in-frame clones only, with some absent. V, J and clone size were drawn from that table, and D and trimming were deduced from the DNA. The repertoire holds fewer than 250,000 clones, with more than 85% as singletons. There are 15 residues in the CDR3. Germline V gene sequence: CDR1 SGHVS, CDR2 FQNEAQ. V was cut by 0 bases and J by 3 bases, with 12 bases left in between.

The receptor was derived from a man aged 25 to 40 with acute or convalescent COVID-19. The V and J genes are TRBV7-8 and TRBJ2-7; no definite D call. Sample: peripheral blood. CDR3 DNA sequence: TGTGCCAGCAGCTTAGCGCAAGGTTACAGCTACGAGCAGTACTTC. This sequence encodes CASSLAQGYSYEQYF.